These 27 T cell receptor beta chains came from one sample sequenced in a study of shared clonotypes between healthy human individuals. The repertoire was sequenced with immunoSEQ multiplex PCR; TCRdb's copy has only in-frame clones and lacks some. Of about 120,000 clones in the sample, roughly 70% are singletons; the top ten hold roughly 24%. Material: memory CD8+ T cells sorted from blood. The subset: CD45RO+ cells pooled with CCR7-negative TemRA cells. Receptor source: a woman under 40 in good health.

This rearrangement joins TRBV29-1 to TRBJ1-1; 7 nucleotides agree with TRBD1. The V and J ends lost 1 base and 0 bases, in that order; junction bases with no gene match: 11. Germline V lookup: CDR1 SQVTM, CDR2 ANQGSEA. The CDR3 consists of 17 residues. The CDR3 loop reads CSVEGRQGRRMNTEAFF. CDR3 DNA sequence: TGCAGCGTTGAAGGTCGACAGGGAAGGAGGATGAACACTGAAGCTTTCTTT.

This chain links TRBV7-9 with TRBJ2-2; no definite D call. The CDR3 is 14 residues long. From germline, CDR1 is SEHNR and CDR2 FQNEAQ (reference sequence). Trimming stripped 8 bases from V and 3 bases from J, with 13 bases between. CDR3 sequence: CASVERAYTGELFF. For the CDR3, the DNA is TGTGCCAGCGTGGAACGGGCATACACCGGGGAGCTGTTTTTT.

This sequence joins TRBV19 and TRBJ2-5; 11 nucleotides match TRBD2. Germline V gene lookup returns CDR1 LNHDA and CDR2 SQIVND (reference sequence). V lost 1 base, J lost 1 base, and 2 bases stayed unmatched. The CDR3 runs to 16 residues. CDR3 in DNA: TGTGCCAGTAGTATAGCGGGACTAGCGGTCCAAGAGACCCAGTACTTC. It specifies CASSIAGLAVQETQYF.

The chain is built from TRBV2 and TRBJ2-1; 9 bases are a match to TRBD2. In germline, CDR1 is SNHLY, CDR2 FYNNEI. With 6 bases clipped from V and 4 bases from J, the junction kept 7 bases outside the gene matches. The CDR3 has 15 amino acids. Here the CDR3 reads CASRLAGEMYNEQFF. Here the CDR3 DNA reads TGTGCCAGCAGGTTAGCGGGAGAGATGTACAATGAGCAGTTCTTC.

This clone was seen once. V gene TRBV6-5 combines with J gene TRBJ1-1; D is uncertain. Germline V gene sequence: CDR1 MNHEY, CDR2 SVGAGI. The CDR3 has 13 amino acids. V shed 0 bases and J shed 8 bases, with 10 bases lying between them. DNA for the CDR3: TGTGCCAGCAGTTACTCATCACCAGGAGAAGCTTTCTTT. It translates to CASSYSSPGEAFF.

The CDR3 sequence is CASSQNRGSAIQYF. The CDR3 DNA reads as TGCGCCAGCAGCCAAAACAGGGGAAGCGCCATTCAGTACTTC. The rearrangement joins TRBV4-1 to TRBJ2-4; 7 nucleotides match TRBD1. There are 14 residues in the CDR3. Germline CDR1 is MGHRA and CDR2 is YSYEKL. With V trimmed by 2 bases and J by 9 bases, 7 bases remained unmatched.

This clone showed up just once. The chain uses TRBV29-1 and TRBJ1-3, with unresolved D. Trimming removed 7 bases at V and 2 bases at J, with 6 bases between. The germline V gene encodes CDR1 SQVTM and CDR2 ANQGSEA. This CDR3 region has 11 residues. CDR3 in amino acids: CSGWAGNTIYF. The CDR3 DNA sequence: TGCAGCGGGTGGGCTGGAAACACCATATATTTT.

This chain joins TRBV28 and TRBJ2-7; 7 bases line up with TRBD2. Trimming took 7 bases from V and 3 from J; bases not matched to a gene: 15. This CDR3 has 16 amino acids. Germline V gene sequence: CDR1 MDHEN, CDR2 SYDVKM. The CDR3 sequence: CASKNQGVGDYYEQYF. Written as DNA, the CDR3 is TGTGCCAGCAAAAACCAGGGTGTGGGGGACTACTACGAGCAGTACTTC.

The chain has TRBV6-1 and TRBJ2-6; a weak D match, TRBD1 (6 bases). Trimming left V 3 bases short and J 3 bases short, with 12 bases between. Germline lookup yields CDR1 MNHNS and CDR2 SASEGT. This CDR3 spans 16 amino acids. The CDR3: CASSDEARGGANVLTF. The CDR3 nucleotides read TGTGCCAGCAGTGACGAGGCCAGGGGTGGGGCCAACGTCCTGACTTTC.

The chain is built from TRBV4-1 and TRBJ1-2; no reliable D call. CDR3 length equals 15 residues. Germline lookup yields CDR1 MGHRA and CDR2 YSYEKL. Trimming removed 1 base at V and 5 bases at J, with 14 bases between. CDR3 in DNA: TGCGCCAGCAGCCAAGCGAATCAGGCGTATTATGGCTACACCTTC. Translating gives CASSQANQAYYGYTF.

The J gene is TRBJ1-1, the V gene TRBV27; perhaps TRBD1 as D (5 bases). Looked up from germline, CDR1 is MNHEY and CDR2 is SMNVEV (reference sequence). V lost 5 bases and J 0 bases, leaving 10 bases between the germline ends. The CDR3 contains 14 residues. The CDR3 nucleotides read TGTGCCAGCAGTACCAGGGTCATGAACACTGAAGCTTTCTTT. This gives the protein CASSTRVMNTEAFF.

V and J are TRBV18 and TRBJ1-2; tentative D call: TRBD1 (6 bases). CDR3 size: 16 residues. Germline values: CDR1 KGHSH, CDR2 LQKENI. The V end was cut by 3 bases, the J end by 5 bases, with 19 bases between. CDR3 DNA: TGTGCCAGCTCACCTCCGGGGGGCCAGGGTGTTTATGGCTACACCTTC. Amino acids: CASSPPGGQGVYGYTF.

V gene TRBV6-1 combines with J gene TRBJ2-7, with 11 bases that match TRBD2. The germline V gene has CDR1 MNHNS and CDR2 SASEGT. Losses at the gene ends were 1 base for V and 5 bases for J; bases not matched to a gene: 4. This CDR3 has 15 residues. The CDR3 reads CASSEDTSGSNEQYF. The DNA of the CDR3 is TGTGCCAGCAGTGAAGACACTAGCGGGAGTAACGAGCAGTACTTC.

This clone was seen once. The genes are TRBV19 and TRBJ1-3, with D unclear. Germline CDR1 LNHDA, CDR2 SQIVND (reference sequence). The CDR3 totals 18 residues. The ends were cut back, 3 bases at V and 0 bases at J, with 18 bases in the middle. The CDR3 sequence: CASSISAVSGNSGNTIYF. The CDR3, as DNA: TGTGCCAGTAGTATTTCGGCCGTCAGTGGGAACTCTGGAAACACCATATATTTT.

The chain combines TRBV18 with TRBJ2-1, with 7 nucleotides matching TRBD2. V lost 5 bases to trimming and J lost 5 bases; unmatched junction nucleotides: 3. The length of the CDR3 is 13 residues. CDR1 and CDR2 from the germline V gene are KGHSH and LQKENI. The CDR3 region has the DNA TGTGCCAGCTCAAGCCTAGCGGACAATGAGCAGTTCTTC. Amino acid sequence: CASSSLADNEQFF.

This clone was detected many times. The chain has TRBV14 and TRBJ2-1, with D uncertain. The V end was cut by 1 base, the J end by 15 bases, with 13 bases between. The CDR3 totals 12 residues. CDR1 is SGHDN and CDR2 is FVKESK in the germline V gene. CDR3 residues: CASSQVDATAFF. As DNA, the CDR3 is TGTGCCAGCAGCCAAGTTGACGCGACGGCGTTCTTC.

This rearrangement joins TRBV5-1 to TRBJ2-1; no clear D gene. This CDR3 contains 14 residues. Trimming stripped 1 base from V and 4 bases from J, with 9 bases between. The germline CDR1 and CDR2 sequences are SGHRS and YFSETQ. The CDR3 sequence is CASSLINQYNEQFF. The CDR3 bases are TGCGCCAGCAGCTTGATCAACCAATACAATGAGCAGTTCTTC.

This chain connects TRBV5-4 to TRBJ2-1, with D possibly matching TRBD1 (5 bases). CDR1 is SGHNT, CDR2 YYREEE, per germline (reference sequence). The CDR3 loop spans 15 amino acids. V lost 0 bases, J lost 3 bases, and 10 bases lay in between. The CDR3 reads CASSLVQDGYNEQFF. CDR3 in DNA: TGTGCCAGCAGCTTGGTACAGGATGGCTACAATGAGCAGTTCTTC. Using reference TRBV5-4 and TRBJ2-1 for the parts outside the CDR3, the full variable domain is ETGVTQSPTHLIKTRGQQVTLRCSSQSGHNTVSWYQQALGQGPQFIFQYYREEENGRGNFPPRFSGLQFPNYSSELNVNALELDDSALYLCASSLVQDGYNEQFFGPGTRLTVL.

V is TRBV13 and J is TRBJ2-1, with 7 bases that match TRBD1. The CDR3 sequence is 15 residues long. Germline V gives CDR1 PRHDT, CDR2 FYEKMQ (reference sequence). After removal of 5 bases from V and 4 bases from J, the junction contained 8 bases not matched to a gene. This CDR3 reads CASSNQGVGYNEQFF. The CDR3 nucleotides read TGTGCCAGCAGCAACCAGGGGGTGGGGTACAATGAGCAGTTCTTC.

This clone was counted at least ten times. The rearrangement joins TRBV28 to TRBJ2-1; TRBD2 is a possible D gene (6 bases). Trimming left V 6 bases short and J 1 base short, with 10 bases between. Germline CDR1 is MDHEN and CDR2 is SYDVKM. This CDR3 comprises 14 residues. This CDR3 is CASRWGESYNEQFF. The CDR3 region has the DNA TGTGCCAGCAGGTGGGGGGAGTCCTACAATGAGCAGTTCTTC.

The rearrangement uses TRBV19 and TRBJ1-5; 7 nucleotides agree with TRBD1. V shed 5 bases and J 4 bases; nucleotides not matched to a gene: 5. CDR1 is LNHDA and CDR2 is SQIVND in the germline V gene (reference sequence). This CDR3 is 14 amino acids long. The CDR3 loop is CASSPGQKNQPQHF. CDR3 nucleotides: TGTGCCAGTAGTCCGGGACAGAAGAATCAGCCCCAGCATTTT.

The chain combines TRBV30 with TRBJ1-4, with 9 bases identical to TRBD1. The CDR3 has 13 residues. With V trimmed by 0 bases and J by 12 bases, 5 bases remained unmatched. The germline gives CDR1 GTSNPN, CDR2 SVGIG (reference sequence). As DNA, the CDR3 is TGTGCCTGGAGTGTCGGGACAGGGTTAGAACTGTTTTTT. Amino acids: CAWSVGTGLELFF.

J is TRBJ2-5 and V is TRBV5-1; D is perhaps TRBD2 (5 bases). Trimming removed 4 bases at V and 2 bases at J, with 12 bases between. There are 14 residues in the CDR3. In germline, CDR1 is SGHRS, CDR2 YFSETQ. This CDR3 reads CASSRAGQQETQYF. In DNA, the CDR3 is TGCGCCAGCAGCAGGGCGGGCCAACAAGAGACCCAGTACTTC.

This clone has a single count. The J gene is TRBJ2-5, the V gene TRBV4-1; D may correspond to TRBD1 or TRBD2 (5 bases each). V lost 0 bases, J lost 1 base, and 9 bases lay in between. The CDR3 consists of 15 residues. In germline, CDR1 is MGHRA, CDR2 YSYEKL. The chain's CDR3 is CASSQDLGAQETQYF. Here the CDR3 DNA reads TGCGCCAGCAGCCAAGATCTCGGGGCCCAAGAGACCCAGTACTTC.

V usage is TRBV25-1 and J usage is TRBJ2-5; perhaps D is TRBD1 or TRBD2 (5 bases each). The V and J ends lost 6 bases and 2 bases respectively, with 13 bases between them. Germline lookup yields CDR1 MGHDK and CDR2 SYGVNS. The CDR3 totals 14 residues. The CDR3 loop is CASSARGRQETQYF. CDR3 sequence (DNA): TGTGCCAGCAGCGCCCGGGGCAGGCAAGAGACCCAGTACTTC.

There are many counts of this clone. The chain employs TRBV6-1 and TRBJ1-1, with 7 positions matching TRBD1. CDR1 MNHNS and CDR2 SASEGT come from the germline V gene. This CDR3 is 14 amino acids long. Trimming removed 10 bases from V and 1 base from J; junction bases left unmatched: 9. The CDR3 protein is CAIGEQGTNTEAFF. The DNA for the CDR3 is TGTGCCATAGGAGAACAGGGGACGAACACTGAAGCTTTCTTT.

This rearrangement joins TRBV25-1 to TRBJ1-1, with D perhaps TRBD1 (6 bases). Germline values: CDR1 MGHDK, CDR2 SYGVNS. This CDR3 is built from 15 residues. Between the trimmed V and J ends, which lost 2 bases and 4 bases, there was a span of 14 bases. CDR3 nucleotides: TGTGCCAGCAGTGAACGTAACAGGGCTTTCACTGAAGCTTTCTTT. This encodes CASSERNRAFTEAFF. Using reference TRBV25-1 and TRBJ1-1 for the parts outside the CDR3, the full variable domain is EADIYQTPRYLVIGTGKKITLECSQTMGHDKMYWYQQDPGMELHLIHYSYGVNSTEKGDLSSESTVSRIRTEHFPLTLESARPSHTSQYLCASSERNRAFTEAFFGQGTRLTVV.